The text below deals with one TCR beta chain. Original data processing: Estimated nucleated cell counts came from reference gene primer amplification. The table came from immunoSEQ multiplex PCR; TCRdb's copy has only in-frame clones and leaves some out. That table supplies the V and J calls and clone size; D and trimming were determined from the DNA. The sample consists of about 94,000 clones, about 80% of them appearing once. Germline CDR1 MDHEN, CDR2 SYDVKM. CDR3 length equals 12 residues. The V gene lost 5 bases and the J gene lost 3 bases, with 7 bases spanning the gap. This sample was included in a study of blood T cell repertoires in COVID-19.

The sample was peripheral blood. The receptor was derived from a human donor in a cohort sampled during active COVID-19. The genes are TRBV28 and TRBJ1-2, with D maybe TRBD1 (6 bases). CDR3 nucleotides: TGTGCCAGCAGTCCAGGGGACTATGGCTACACCTTC. Protein sequence: CASSPGDYGYTF.